The next 3 T cell receptor beta chains were all read from a single sample in a study of blood T cells in healthy people across ages. Together with a sample-barcoded 5' primer, a J-beta primer mix was included in a second PCR lasting about 7 to 12 cycles. TCRdb re-called the 5' RACE reads with MiXCR, one entry per CDR3 protein. The data show around 520,000 distinct CDR3 sequences, over 25% seen once. This sample was shared with a second study, whose subject was T cells of mothers and their children.

The source material was blood. Source of these receptors: a boy between 2 and 15 years old in good health.

This chain uses TRBV13 with TRBJ2-7; no reliable D call. Germline CDR1 PRHDT, CDR2 FYEKMQ (reference sequence). Trimming shortened V by 2 bases and J by 0 bases, and 11 bases separated the two germline ends. This CDR3 contains 15 residues. The CDR3 here is CASSLRNGNSYEQYF. The DNA of the CDR3 is TGTGCCAGCAGCTTACGAAACGGAAACTCCTACGAGCAGTACTTC.

With respect to this clonotype: Mismatch with germline at one junction end may stem from a read error. The rearrangement links TRBV14 to TRBJ2-7; D is unresolved. This CDR3 is 9 amino acids long. CDR1 and CDR2 (germline): SGHDN, FVKESK. As DNA, the CDR3 is TGTGCCAGCAGCCAAGGAACTAACTTC. As protein: CASSQGTNF.

This clonotype appeared a few times. The chain combines TRBV6-2 or TRBV6-3 with TRBJ2-7; 10 bases map to TRBD2. The V and J ends lost 5 bases and 2 bases, in that order; junction bases with no gene match: 6. The V gene's germline CDR1 is MNHEY and CDR2 SVGEGT. The CDR3 is 15 amino acids. Here the CDR3 DNA reads TGTGCCAGCAGTCAGGGACTAGCGTCCCCCTACGAGCAGTACTTC. This gives the protein CASSQGLASPYEQYF.